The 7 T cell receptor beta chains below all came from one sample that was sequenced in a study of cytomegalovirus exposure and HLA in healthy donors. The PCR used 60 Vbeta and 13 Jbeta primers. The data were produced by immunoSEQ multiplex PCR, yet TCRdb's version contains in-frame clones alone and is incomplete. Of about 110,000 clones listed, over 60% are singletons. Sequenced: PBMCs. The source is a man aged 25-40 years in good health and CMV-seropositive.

The DNA of the CDR3 is TGCGCCAGCAGTTCCGGGACAGGGGCCCGGGAGCAGTACTTC. As protein: CASSSGTGAREQYF. This sequence joins TRBV10-1 and TRBJ2-7; TRBD1 aligns across 10 bases. Germline trimming cut 5 bases from V and 7 bases from J; bases unmatched to any gene: 8. The CDR3 contains 14 residues. Per germline, CDR1 WNHNN and CDR2 SYGVQD (reference sequence).

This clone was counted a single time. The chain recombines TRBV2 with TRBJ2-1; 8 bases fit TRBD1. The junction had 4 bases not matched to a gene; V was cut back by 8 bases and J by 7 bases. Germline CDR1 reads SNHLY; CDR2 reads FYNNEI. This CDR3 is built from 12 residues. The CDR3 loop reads CASSQGANEQFF. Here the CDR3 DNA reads TGTGCCAGCTCTCAGGGGGCGAATGAGCAGTTCTTC.

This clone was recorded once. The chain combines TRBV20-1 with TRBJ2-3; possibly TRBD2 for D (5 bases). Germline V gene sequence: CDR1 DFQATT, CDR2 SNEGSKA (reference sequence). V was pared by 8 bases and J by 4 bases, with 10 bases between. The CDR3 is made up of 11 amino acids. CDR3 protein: CSLVEADTQYF. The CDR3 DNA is TGCAGTCTAGTGGAGGCAGATACGCAGTATTTT.

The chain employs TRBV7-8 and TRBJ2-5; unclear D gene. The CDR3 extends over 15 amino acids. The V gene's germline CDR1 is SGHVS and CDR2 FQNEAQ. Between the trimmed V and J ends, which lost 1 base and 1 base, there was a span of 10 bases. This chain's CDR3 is CASSLGTASQETQYF. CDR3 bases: TGTGCCAGCAGCTTAGGTACAGCATCCCAAGAGACCCAGTACTTC.

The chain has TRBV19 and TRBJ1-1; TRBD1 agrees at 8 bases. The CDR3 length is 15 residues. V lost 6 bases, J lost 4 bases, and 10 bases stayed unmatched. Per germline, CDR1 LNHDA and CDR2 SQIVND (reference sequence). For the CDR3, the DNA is TGTGCCAGTAGCCAGGGACAGGCCTTCGCCACTGAAGCTTTCTTT. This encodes CASSQGQAFATEAFF.

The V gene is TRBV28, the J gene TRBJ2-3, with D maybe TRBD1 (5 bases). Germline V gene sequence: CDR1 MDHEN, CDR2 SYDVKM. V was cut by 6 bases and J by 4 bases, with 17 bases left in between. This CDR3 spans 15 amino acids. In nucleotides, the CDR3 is TGTGCCAGCAGCTTCCCTCCGCAAGGGGCAGATACGCAGTATTTT. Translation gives CASSFPPQGADTQYF.

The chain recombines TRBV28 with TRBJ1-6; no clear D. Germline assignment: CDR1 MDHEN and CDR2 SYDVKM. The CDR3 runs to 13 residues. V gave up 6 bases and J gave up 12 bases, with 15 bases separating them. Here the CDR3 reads CASRPVTILPLHF. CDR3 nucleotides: TGTGCCAGCAGACCGGTCACTATACTACCCCTCCACTTT.